This T cell receptor (beta chain) was found in a study of CXCR3-negative and CXCR3-positive naive CD8 T cells (dated by TCRdb to 2018 to 2020). In the study overall: In total, 110 million to 150 million TRB reads were obtained, corresponding to roughly 1.5 +/- 0.3 million reads per library. The diversity and physicochemical repertoire analyses included about a dozen donors pooled from two independent experiments. Naive subsets from several donors and memory cells from 3 donors were included in the TRBV-TRBJ cluster analysis. Results the study describes overall, beyond this receptor: Because surface CD5, which is linked to self-reactivity in mice, was comparable between the naive subsets, TCR interaction strength was also inferred from TRB CDR3 physicochemical properties. Because CXCR3 expression was partially decreased after cryopreservation, freshly isolated PBMCs were used for most assays. Both naive subsets had comparably high repertoire diversity, while memory CD8+ T cells had much lower repertoire diversity. TRB CDR3s from CXCR3-positive naive cells showed higher hydrophobicity (lower Kidera factor 4), lower energy, and higher strength and volume indices than CXCR3-negative naive cells. Similar TRBV-TRBJ usage was shown by naive CXCR3-negative and CXCR3-positive cells from the same donor, whereas distinct patterns were shown by memory cells.

Each CD8+ T cell subset was flow-sorted in triplicate, and 300,000 to 350,000 cells per subset were placed directly into RLT lysis buffer. Naive CD8+ T cells were defined stringently as CD45RO-CCR7+CD27+CD95- to exclude memory contaminants. Peripheral blood mononuclear cells were isolated from buffy coats by standard density gradient centrifugation. A FACSAria III was used to flow-sort naive CXCR3-negative and CXCR3-positive CD8+ T cells. An RNeasy Mini Kit was used to extract total RNA from the sorted cells. The CDR3 contains 13 residues, cysteine and phenylalanine counted. The nucleotide record is missing. CDR1 SGHAT and CDR2 FQNNGV are derived from the germline V gene. A note on this clonotype: The specificity of this receptor is unknown.

The instrument given in TCRdb is NextSeq 550. The Human TCR Profiling Kit (MiLaboratory) was used to make UMI-labeled 5' RACE TRB cDNA libraries. The full amount of extracted RNA was used for cDNA synthesis, and the full amount of resulting cDNA was used for PCR amplification. Libraries were prepared in parallel using an identical number of PCR cycles. In the original analysis: With a requirement of at least two reads per UMI, MIGEC and MiXCR extracted about 50,000 +/- 10,000 unique UMI-labeled TRB cDNA molecules per library. Each library averaged about 37,000 +/- 9,700 functional in-frame TRB CDR3 nucleotide clonotypes without stop codons. After each sample was downsampled to 5000 UMI-labeled TRB molecules, VDJtools was used to calculate diversity metrics such as normalized Shannon-Wiener and Chao1. VDJtools computed clonotype-size-weighted physicochemical properties of the central five CDR3 residues: interaction energy, strength, volume and Kidera factor 4. One entry per CDR3 protein sequence results from the TCRdb reprocessing of the reads, with DNA left out. These V and J calls are TCRdb output, not the study's own analysis. The sample's table covers roughly 110,000 distinct CDR3 sequences. The ten top clones hold approximately 0.38% of the sample.

This receptor chain uses TRBV11-2 and TRBJ1-1; checking the TCRdb D call of TRBD1 is not possible without DNA. The sequenced sample consisted of naive CXCR3+ CD8+ T cells from blood. The meaning of the sample's cell subset or site label: CD45RO-CCR7+CD27+CD95- naive CD8+ T cells expressing CXCR3 (TNR3+). The TCR comes from a human donor in good health. Some clones in this sample may be carry-over from other donors' samples. This receptor has the CDR3 CASSPPSGTEAFF.